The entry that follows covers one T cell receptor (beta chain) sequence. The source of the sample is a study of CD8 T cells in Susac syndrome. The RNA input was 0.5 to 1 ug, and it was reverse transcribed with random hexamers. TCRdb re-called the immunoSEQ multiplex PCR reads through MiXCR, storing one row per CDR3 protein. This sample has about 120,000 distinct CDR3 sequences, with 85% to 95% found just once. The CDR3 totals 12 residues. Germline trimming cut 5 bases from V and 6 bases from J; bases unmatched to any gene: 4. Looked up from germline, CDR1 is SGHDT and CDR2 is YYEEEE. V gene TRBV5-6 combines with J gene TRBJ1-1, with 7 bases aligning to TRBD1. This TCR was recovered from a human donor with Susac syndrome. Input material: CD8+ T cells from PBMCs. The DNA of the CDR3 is TGTGCCAGCAGTGAGGGGGCTGCTGAAGCTTTCTTT. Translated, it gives CASSEGAAEAFF.